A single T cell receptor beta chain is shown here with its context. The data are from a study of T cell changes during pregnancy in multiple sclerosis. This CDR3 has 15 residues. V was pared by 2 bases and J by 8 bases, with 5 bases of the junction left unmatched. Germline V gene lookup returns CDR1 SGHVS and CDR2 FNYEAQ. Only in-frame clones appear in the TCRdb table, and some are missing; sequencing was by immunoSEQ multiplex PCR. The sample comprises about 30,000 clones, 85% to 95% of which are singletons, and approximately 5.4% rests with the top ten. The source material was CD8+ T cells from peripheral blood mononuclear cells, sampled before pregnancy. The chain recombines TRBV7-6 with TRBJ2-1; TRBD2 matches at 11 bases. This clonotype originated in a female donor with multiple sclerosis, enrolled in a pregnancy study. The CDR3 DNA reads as TGTGCCAGCAGCTTAATGGGACTAGCGGAAGATGAGCAGTTCTTC. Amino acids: CASSLMGLAEDEQFF.